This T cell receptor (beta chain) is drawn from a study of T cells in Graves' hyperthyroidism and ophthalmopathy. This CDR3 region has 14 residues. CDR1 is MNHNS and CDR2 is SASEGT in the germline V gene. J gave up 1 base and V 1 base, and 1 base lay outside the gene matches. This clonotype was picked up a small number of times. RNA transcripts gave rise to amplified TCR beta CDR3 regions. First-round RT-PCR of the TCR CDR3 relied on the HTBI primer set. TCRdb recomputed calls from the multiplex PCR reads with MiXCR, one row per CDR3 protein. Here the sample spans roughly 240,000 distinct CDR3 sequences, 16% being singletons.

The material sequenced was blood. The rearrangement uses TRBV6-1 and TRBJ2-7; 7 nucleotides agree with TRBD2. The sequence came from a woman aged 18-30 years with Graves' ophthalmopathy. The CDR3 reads CASSEGEGSYEQYF. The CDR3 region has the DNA TGTGCCAGCAGTGAAGGGGAGGGATCCTACGAGCAGTACTTC.